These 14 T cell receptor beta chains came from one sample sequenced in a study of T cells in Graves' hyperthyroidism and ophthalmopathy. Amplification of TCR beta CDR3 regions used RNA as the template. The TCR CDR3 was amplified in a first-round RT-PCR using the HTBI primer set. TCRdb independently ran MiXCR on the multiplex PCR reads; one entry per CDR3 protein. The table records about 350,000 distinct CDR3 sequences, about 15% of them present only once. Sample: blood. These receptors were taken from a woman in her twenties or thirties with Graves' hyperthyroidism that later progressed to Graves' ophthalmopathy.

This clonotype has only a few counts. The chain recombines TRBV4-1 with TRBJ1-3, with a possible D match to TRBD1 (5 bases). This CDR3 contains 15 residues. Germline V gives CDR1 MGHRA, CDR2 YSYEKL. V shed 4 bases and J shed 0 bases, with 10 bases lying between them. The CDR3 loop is CASSRLTDSGNTIYF. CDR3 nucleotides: TGCGCCAGCAGCCGACTGACAGACTCTGGAAACACCATATATTTT.

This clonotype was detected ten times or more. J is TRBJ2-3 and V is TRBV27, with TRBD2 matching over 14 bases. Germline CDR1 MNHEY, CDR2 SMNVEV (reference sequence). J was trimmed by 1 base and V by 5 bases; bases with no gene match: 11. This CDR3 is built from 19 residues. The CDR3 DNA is TGTGCCAGCAGTGGTCGGAGACTAGCGGGGGGGGTAGGCACAGATACGCAGTATTTT. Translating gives CASSGRRLAGGVGTDTQYF.

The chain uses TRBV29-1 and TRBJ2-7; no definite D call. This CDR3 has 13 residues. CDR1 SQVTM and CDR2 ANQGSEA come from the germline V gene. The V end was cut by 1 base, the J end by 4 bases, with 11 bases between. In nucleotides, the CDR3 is TGCAGCGTTGAAGTCGGCGGCAATTACGAGCAGTACTTC. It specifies CSVEVGGNYEQYF.

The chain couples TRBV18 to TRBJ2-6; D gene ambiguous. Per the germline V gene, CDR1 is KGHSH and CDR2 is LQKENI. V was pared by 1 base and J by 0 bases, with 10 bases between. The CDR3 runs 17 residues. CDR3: CASSPRGDSSGANVLTF. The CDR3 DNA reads TGTGCCAGCTCACCACGTGGGGATAGCTCTGGGGCCAACGTCCTGACTTTC. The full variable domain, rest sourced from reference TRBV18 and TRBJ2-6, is NAGVMQNPRHLVRRRGQEARLRCSPMKGHSHVYWYRQLPEEGLKFMVYLQKENIIDESGMPKERFSAEFPKEGPSILRIQQVVRGDSAAYFCASSPRGDSSGANVLTFGAGSRLTVL.

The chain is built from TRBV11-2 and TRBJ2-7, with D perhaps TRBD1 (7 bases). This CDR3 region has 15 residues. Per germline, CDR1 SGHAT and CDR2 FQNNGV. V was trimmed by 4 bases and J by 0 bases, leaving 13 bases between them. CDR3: CASSYTGDSSYEQYF. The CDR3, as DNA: TGTGCCAGCAGCTACACAGGGGACTCCTCCTACGAGCAGTACTTC.

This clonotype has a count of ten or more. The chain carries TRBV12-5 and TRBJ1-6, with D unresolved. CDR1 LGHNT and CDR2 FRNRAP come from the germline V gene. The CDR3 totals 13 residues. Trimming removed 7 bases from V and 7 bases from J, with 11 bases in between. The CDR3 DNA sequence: TGTGCTAGTGCGTTACGTGTGAATTCACCCCTCCACTTT. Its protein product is CASALRVNSPLHF.

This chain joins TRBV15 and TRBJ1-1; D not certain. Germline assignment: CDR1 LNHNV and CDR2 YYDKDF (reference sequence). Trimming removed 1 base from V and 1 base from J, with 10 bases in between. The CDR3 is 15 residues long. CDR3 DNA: TGTGCCACCAGCAGAGGCACCACCAGGAACACTGAAGCTTTCTTT. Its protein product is CATSRGTTRNTEAFF.

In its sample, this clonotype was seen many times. CDR3 sequence (DNA): TGTGCCAGCAGTTCCTGGACAGGGATTCCTTACGAGCAGTACTTC. The encoded protein is CASSSWTGIPYEQYF. This chain joins TRBV2 and TRBJ2-7; 8 bases line up with TRBD1. CDR1 is SNHLY and CDR2 is FYNNEI in the germline V gene. The J segment lost 4 bases and the V segment lost 5 bases, leaving 10 bases of the junction unmatched. This CDR3 is 15 amino acids long.

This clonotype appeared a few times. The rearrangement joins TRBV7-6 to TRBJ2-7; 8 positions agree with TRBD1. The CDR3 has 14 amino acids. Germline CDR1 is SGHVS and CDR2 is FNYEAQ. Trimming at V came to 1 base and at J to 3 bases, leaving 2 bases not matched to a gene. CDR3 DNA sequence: TGTGCCAGCAGCTTAGATACAGGGGGCTACGAGCAGTACTTC. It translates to CASSLDTGGYEQYF.

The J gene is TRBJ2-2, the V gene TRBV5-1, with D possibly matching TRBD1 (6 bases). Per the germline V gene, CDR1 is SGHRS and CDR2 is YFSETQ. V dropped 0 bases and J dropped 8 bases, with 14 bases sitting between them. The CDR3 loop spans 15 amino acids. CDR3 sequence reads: CASSLVVPGAGELFF. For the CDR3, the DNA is TGCGCCAGCAGCTTGGTCGTGCCAGGGGCGGGGGAGCTGTTTTTT.

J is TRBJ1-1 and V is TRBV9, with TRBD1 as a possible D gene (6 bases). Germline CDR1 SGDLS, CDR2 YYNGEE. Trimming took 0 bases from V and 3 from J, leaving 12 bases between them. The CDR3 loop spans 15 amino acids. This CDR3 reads CASSVGWGQDTEAFF. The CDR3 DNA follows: TGTGCCAGCAGCGTAGGTTGGGGGCAGGACACTGAAGCTTTCTTT.

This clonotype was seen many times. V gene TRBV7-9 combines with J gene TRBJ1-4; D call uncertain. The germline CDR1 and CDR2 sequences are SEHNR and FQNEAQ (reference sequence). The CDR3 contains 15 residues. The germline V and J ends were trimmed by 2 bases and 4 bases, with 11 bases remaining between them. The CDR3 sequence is CASSLNRLDNEKLFF. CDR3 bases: TGTGCCAGCAGCTTAAACCGGTTGGATAATGAAAAACTGTTTTTT.

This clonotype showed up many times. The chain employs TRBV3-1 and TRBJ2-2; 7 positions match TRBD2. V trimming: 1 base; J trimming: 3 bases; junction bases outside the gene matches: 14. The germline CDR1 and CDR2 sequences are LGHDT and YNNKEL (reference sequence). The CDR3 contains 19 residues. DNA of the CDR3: TGTGCCAGCAGCCAAGCGGAGGTGGCGGGAGAGGTGGACACCGGGGAGCTGTTTTTT. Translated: CASSQAEVAGEVDTGELFF.

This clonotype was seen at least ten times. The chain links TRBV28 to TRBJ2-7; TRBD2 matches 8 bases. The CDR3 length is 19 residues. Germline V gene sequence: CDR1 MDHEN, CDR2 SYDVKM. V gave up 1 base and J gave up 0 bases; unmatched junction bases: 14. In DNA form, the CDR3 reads TGTGCCAGCAGTTTATCTCTAGCGGGCCAGCCTCTGTACTCCTACGAGCAGTACTTC. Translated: CASSLSLAGQPLYSYEQYF.